This entry describes one TCR beta chain. What it recognizes is unknown. The data originate from a study of response to subunit inactivated influenza vaccine. Study observations and caveats: With each seasonal influenza vaccination, the authors suggested, few new T cells are recruited.

TCRdb reprocessed the RT-PCR reads via MiXCR and lists one record per CDR3 protein. The data show just under 250,000 distinct CDR3 sequences, with 12% seen just once and roughly 7.7% held by the top ten. The CDR3 covers 15 residues. V was trimmed by 0 bases and J by 6 bases, leaving 15 bases between them. Germline CDR1 is LGHDT and CDR2 is YNNKEL (reference sequence). The V gene is TRBV3-1, the J gene TRBJ2-7, with D perhaps TRBD2 (6 bases). The sequencing here drew on non-naive T cells sorted from PBMCs, taken 14 to 15 days before vaccination. The sequence derives from a man aged 45-60 years who received an inactivated influenza vaccine. Here the CDR3 DNA reads TGTGCCAGCAGCCAAGATGGGACTCCGAGTCGCGAGCAGTACTTC. This sequence encodes CASSQDGTPSREQYF.